The TCR beta chain under discussion was sequenced for a study of OX40 agonist ivuxolimab in advanced cancers. About the research overall: Melanoma, hepatocellular carcinoma, head and neck or renal cell cancer occurred in dose-escalation patients. Patients with prior anti-PD-1, anti-PD-L1 or anti-CTLA-4 therapy were eligible; less than 50% had some.

The data were produced by immunoSEQ multiplex PCR, yet TCRdb's version contains in-frame clones alone and is incomplete. The sample consists of over 70,000 clones, about 90% of them appearing once. Notes on this clone: What it recognizes is unknown.

Study-wide results and limits: Compared with CD4+, CD8+ T cells on average had more expanded clones.

At baseline, cycle 4 day 1, and cycle 7 day 1, blood was sampled. The CDR3 is 16 residues long. In germline, CDR1 is WSHSY, CDR2 SAAADI. V shed 0 bases and J 10 bases; nucleotides not matched to a gene: 9. The TCR was taken from an adult with an advanced solid tumor such as melanoma, head and neck, liver or kidney cancer. Sample: CD4+ or CD8+ T cells sorted from blood, taken in a trial of the OX40 agonist ivuxolimab. The chain couples TRBV10-2 to TRBJ1-5, with 10 nucleotides matching TRBD1. CDR3 sequence reads: CASSESRPGQGNPQHF. In DNA, the CDR3 is TGCGCCAGCAGTGAGTCGCGTCCGGGACAGGGGAACCCCCAGCATTTT.